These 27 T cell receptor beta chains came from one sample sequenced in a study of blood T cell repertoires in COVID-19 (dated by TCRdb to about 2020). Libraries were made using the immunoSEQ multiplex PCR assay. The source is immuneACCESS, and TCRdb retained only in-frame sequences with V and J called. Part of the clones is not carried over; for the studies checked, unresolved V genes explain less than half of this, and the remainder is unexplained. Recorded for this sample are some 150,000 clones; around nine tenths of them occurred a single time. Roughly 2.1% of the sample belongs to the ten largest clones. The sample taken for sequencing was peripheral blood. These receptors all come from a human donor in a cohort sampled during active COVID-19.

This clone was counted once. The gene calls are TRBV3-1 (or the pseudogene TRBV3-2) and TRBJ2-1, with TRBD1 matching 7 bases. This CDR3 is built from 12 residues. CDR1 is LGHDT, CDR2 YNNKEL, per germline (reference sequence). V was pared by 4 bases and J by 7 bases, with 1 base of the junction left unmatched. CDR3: CASSPTGNEQFF. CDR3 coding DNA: TGTGCCAGCAGCCCGACAGGGAATGAGCAGTTCTTC.

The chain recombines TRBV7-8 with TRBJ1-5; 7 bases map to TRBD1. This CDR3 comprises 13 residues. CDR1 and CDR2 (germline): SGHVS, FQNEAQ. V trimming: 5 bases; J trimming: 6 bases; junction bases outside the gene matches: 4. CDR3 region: CASSGQVTQPQHF. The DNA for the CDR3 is TGTGCCAGCAGCGGACAGGTTACTCAGCCCCAGCATTTT.

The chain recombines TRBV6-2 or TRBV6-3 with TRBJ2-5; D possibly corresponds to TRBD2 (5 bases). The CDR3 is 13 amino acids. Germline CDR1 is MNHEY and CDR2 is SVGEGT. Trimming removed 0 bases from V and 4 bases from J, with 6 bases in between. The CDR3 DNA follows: TGTGCCAGCAGTTACTCGGGGAGAGAGACCCAGTACTTC. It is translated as CASSYSGRETQYF.

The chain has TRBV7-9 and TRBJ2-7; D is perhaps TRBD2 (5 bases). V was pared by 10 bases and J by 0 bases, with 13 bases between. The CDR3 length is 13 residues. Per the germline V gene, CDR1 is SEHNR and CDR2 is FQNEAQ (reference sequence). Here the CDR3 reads CATRTDRSYEQYF. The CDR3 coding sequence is TGTGCCACTAGGACTGACCGCTCCTACGAGCAGTACTTC. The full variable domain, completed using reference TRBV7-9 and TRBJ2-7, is DTGVSQNPRHKITKRGQNVTFRCDPISEHNRLYWYRQTLGQGPEFLTYFQNEAQLEKSRLLSDRFSAERPKGSFSTLEIQRTEQGDSAMYLCATRTDRSYEQYFGPGTRLTVT.

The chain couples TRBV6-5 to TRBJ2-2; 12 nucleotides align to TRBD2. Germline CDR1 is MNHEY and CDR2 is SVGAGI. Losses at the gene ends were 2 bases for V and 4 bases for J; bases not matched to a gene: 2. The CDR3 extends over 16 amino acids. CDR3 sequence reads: CASSYTTSGGTGELFF. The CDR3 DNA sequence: TGTGCCAGCAGTTACACGACTAGCGGGGGCACCGGGGAGCTGTTTTTT.

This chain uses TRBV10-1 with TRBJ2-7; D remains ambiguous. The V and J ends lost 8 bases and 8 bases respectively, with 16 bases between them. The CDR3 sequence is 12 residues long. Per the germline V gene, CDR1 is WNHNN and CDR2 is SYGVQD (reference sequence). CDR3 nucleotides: TGCGCCAGCCGCAACCGACTGGAACAGCAGTACTTC. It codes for CASRNRLEQQYF.

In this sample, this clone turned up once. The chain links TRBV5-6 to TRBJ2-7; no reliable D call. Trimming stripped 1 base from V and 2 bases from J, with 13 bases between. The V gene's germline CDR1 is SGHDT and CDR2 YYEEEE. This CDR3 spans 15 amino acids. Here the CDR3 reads CASSLNFQVPYEQYF. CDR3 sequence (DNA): TGTGCCAGCAGCTTGAATTTCCAGGTCCCCTACGAGCAGTACTTC.

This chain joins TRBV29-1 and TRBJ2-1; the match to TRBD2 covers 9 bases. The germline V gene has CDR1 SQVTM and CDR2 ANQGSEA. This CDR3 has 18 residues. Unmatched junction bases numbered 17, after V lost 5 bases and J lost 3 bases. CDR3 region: CSVYLAGEGRGGYNEQFF. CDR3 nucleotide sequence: TGCAGCGTTTACTTAGCGGGGGAGGGCCGTGGCGGCTACAATGAGCAGTTCTTC.

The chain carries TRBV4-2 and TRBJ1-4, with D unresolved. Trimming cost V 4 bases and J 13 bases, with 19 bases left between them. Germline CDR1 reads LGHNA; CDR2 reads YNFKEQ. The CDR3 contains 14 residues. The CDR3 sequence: CASSPLLNENRLFF. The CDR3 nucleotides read TGTGCCAGCAGCCCCCTATTGAATGAAAATCGACTGTTTTTT.

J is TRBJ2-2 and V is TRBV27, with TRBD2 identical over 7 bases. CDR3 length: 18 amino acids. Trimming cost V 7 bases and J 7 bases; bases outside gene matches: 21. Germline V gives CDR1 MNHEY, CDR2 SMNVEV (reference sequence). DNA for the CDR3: TGTGCCAGCACCAATACCGGGACTAAGGGCTTGTTGGTCGGGGAGCTGTTTTTT. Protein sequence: CASTNTGTKGLLVGELFF.

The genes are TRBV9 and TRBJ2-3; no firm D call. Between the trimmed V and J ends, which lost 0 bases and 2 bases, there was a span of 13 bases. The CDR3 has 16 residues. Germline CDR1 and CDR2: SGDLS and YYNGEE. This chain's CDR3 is CASSVARSSHTDTQYF. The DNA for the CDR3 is TGTGCCAGCAGCGTAGCTCGGTCTAGTCACACAGATACGCAGTATTTT.

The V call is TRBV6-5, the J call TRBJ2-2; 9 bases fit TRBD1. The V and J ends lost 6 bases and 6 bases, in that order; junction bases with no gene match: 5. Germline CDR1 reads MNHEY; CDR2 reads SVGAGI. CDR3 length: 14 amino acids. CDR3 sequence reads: CASSRDRVSGELFF. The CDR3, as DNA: TGTGCCAGCAGCCGGGACAGGGTTTCCGGGGAGCTGTTTTTT.

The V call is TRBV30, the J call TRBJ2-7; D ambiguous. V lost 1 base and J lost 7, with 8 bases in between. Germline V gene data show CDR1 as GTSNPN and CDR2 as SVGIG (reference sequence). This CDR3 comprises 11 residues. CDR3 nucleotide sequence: TGTGCCTGGAGTGCGCGGTGGGAGCAGTACTTC. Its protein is CAWSARWEQYF.

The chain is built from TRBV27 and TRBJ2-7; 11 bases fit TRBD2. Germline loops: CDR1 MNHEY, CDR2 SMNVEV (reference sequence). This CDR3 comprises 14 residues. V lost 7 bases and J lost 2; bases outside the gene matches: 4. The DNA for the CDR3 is TGTGCCAGCATTAGACTAGCGGGAACCTACGAGCAGTACTTC. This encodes CASIRLAGTYEQYF.

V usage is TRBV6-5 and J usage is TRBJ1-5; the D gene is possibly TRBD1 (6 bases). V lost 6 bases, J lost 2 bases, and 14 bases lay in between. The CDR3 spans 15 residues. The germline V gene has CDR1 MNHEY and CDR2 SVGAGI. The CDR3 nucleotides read TGTGCCAGCAGCCACAGGGTTGCGGGCAATCAGCCCCAGCATTTT. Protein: CASSHRVAGNQPQHF.

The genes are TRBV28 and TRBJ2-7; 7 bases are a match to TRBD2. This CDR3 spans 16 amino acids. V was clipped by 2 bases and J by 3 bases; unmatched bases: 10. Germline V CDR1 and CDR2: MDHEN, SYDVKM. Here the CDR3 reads CASSLTPPGGNYEQYF. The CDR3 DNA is TGTGCCAGCAGTTTAACTCCTCCGGGGGGTAACTACGAGCAGTACTTC.

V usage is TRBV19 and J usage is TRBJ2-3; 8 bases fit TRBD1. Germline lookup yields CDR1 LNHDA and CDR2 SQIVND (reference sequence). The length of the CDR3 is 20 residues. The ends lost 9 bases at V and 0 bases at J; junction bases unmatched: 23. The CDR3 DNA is TGTGCCAGCCACGACAGGGGCCGGGGTAATCCGGCCTTTAGCACAGATACGCAGTATTTT. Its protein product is CASHDRGRGNPAFSTDTQYF.

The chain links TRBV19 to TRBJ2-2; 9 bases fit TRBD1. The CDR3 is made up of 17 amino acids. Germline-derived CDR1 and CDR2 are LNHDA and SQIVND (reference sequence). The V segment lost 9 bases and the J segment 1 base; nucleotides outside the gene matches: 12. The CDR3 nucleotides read TGTGCCAGCACGGGGGCTATGGACAGGGGGAACACCGGGGAGCTGTTTTTT. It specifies CASTGAMDRGNTGELFF.

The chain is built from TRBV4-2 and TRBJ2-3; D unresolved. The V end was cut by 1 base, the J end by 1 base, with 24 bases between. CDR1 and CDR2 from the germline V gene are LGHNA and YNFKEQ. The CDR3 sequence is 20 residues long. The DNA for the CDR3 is TGTGCCAGCAGCCAAGTCGCGTTTAACGTGAGGCTAATAGGCACAGATACGCAGTATTTT. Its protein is CASSQVAFNVRLIGTDTQYF.

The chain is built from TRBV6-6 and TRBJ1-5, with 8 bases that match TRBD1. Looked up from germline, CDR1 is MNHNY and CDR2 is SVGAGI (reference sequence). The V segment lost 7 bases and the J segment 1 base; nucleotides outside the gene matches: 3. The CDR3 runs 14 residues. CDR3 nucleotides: TGTGCCAGCACAACAGGGGGGAGCAATCAGCCCCAGCATTTT. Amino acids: CASTTGGSNQPQHF.

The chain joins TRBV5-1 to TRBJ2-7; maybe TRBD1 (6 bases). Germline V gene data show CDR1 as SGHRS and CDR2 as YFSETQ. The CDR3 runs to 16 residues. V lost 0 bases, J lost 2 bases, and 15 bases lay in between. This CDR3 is CASSLAWDNPTYEQYF. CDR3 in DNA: TGCGCCAGCAGCTTGGCCTGGGACAATCCCACCTACGAGCAGTACTTC.

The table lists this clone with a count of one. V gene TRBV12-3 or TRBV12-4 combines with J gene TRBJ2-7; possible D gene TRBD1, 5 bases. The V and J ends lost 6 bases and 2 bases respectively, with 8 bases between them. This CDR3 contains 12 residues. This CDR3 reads CASRTDTYEQYF. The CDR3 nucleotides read TGTGCCAGCAGGACAGACACCTACGAGCAGTACTTC.

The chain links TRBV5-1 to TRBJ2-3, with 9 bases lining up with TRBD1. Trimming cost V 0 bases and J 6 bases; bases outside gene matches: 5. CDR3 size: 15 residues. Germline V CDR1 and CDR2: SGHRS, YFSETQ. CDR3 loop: CASSLEGQGSDTQYF. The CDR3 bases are TGCGCCAGCAGCTTGGAGGGACAGGGATCCGATACGCAGTATTTT.

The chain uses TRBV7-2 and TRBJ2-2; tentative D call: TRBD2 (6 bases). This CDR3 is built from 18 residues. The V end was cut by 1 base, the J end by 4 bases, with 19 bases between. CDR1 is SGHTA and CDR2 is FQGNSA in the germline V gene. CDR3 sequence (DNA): TGTGCCAGCAGCTTAGTATCTAGCGCTAGCGTCGTCACCGGGGAGCTGTTTTTT. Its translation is CASSLVSSASVVTGELFF.

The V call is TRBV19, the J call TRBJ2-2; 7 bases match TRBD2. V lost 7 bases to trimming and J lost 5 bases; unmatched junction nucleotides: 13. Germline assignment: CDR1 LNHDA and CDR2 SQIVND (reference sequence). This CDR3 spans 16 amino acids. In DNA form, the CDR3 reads TGTGCCAGTAACCCGGTGGGACTAAGCGGGACCGGGGAGCTGTTTTTT. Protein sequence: CASNPVGLSGTGELFF. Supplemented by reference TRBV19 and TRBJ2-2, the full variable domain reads DGGITQSPKYLFRKEGQNVTLSCEQNLNHDAMYWYRQDPGQGLRLIYYSQIVNDFQKGDIAEGYSVSREKKESFPLTVTSAQKNPTAFYLCASNPVGLSGTGELFFGEGSRLTVL.

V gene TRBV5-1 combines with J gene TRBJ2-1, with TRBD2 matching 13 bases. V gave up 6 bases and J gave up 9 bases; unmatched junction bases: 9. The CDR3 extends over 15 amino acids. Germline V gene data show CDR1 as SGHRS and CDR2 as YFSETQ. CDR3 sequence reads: CASIGLAGDGIEQFF. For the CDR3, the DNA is TGCGCCAGCATCGGACTAGCGGGGGACGGTATTGAGCAGTTCTTC. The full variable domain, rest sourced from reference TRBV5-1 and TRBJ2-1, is KAGVTQTPRYLIKTRGQQVTLSCSPISGHRSVSWYQQTPGQGLQFLFEYFSETQRNKGNFPGRFSGRQFSNSRSEMNVSTLELGDSALYLCASIGLAGDGIEQFFGPGTRLTVL.

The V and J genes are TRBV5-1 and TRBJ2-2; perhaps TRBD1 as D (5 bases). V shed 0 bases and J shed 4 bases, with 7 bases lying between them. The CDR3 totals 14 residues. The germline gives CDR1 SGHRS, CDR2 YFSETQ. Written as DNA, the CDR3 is TGCGCCAGCAGCTTGGGGGGCGGCACCGGGGAGCTGTTTTTT. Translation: CASSLGGGTGELFF.